Listed here are 32 T cell receptor beta chains from one sample, sequenced in a study of T cells in Graves' hyperthyroidism and ophthalmopathy. The TCR beta CDR3 regions underwent amplification using RNA transcripts as the source. First-round RT-PCR with HTBI primers amplified the TCR CDR3 region. TCRdb used MiXCR to reprocess the multiplex PCR reads, holding one entry per CDR3 protein. The sample lists around 300,000 distinct CDR3 sequences; roughly 20% were seen once. Sequenced input: blood. These receptors came from a man younger than 40 with Graves' ophthalmopathy.

The chain carries TRBV11-3 and TRBJ2-1; D may be TRBD2 (5 bases). CDR3 length: 15 amino acids. Between the trimmed V and J ends, which lost 5 bases and 1 base, there was a span of 12 bases. CDR1 and CDR2 (germline): SGHNT, YENEEA. CDR3 protein: CASSQLSGSYNEQFF. DNA for the CDR3: TGTGCCAGCAGCCAACTGAGCGGTTCCTACAATGAGCAGTTCTTC.

This clonotype was recorded many times. The chain carries TRBV7-8 and TRBJ2-1, with a tentative D call TRBD2 (6 bases). The CDR3 runs to 13 residues. The germline CDR1 and CDR2 sequences are SGHVS and FQNEAQ. V lost 4 bases to trimming and J lost 5 bases, with 9 bases between them. The CDR3 nucleotides are TGTGCCAGCAGCTACGGGACTCACAATGAGCAGTTCTTC. It encodes CASSYGTHNEQFF.

The sample holds many counts of this clonotype. The chain combines TRBV2 with TRBJ1-2; the match to TRBD1 covers 9 bases. There are 14 residues in the CDR3. After removal of 6 bases from V and 2 bases from J, the junction contained 4 bases not matched to a gene. Germline CDR1 is SNHLY and CDR2 is FYNNEI. In DNA, the CDR3 is TGTGCCAGCAGCGGACAGGGGAACAACTATGGCTACACCTTC. It specifies CASSGQGNNYGYTF. Looking up the rest from reference TRBV2 and TRBJ1-2 gives the full variable domain: EPEVTQTPSHQVTQMGQEVILRCVPISNHLYFYWYRQILGQKVEFLVSFYNNEISEKSEIFDDQFSVERPDGSNFTLKIRSTKLEDSAMYFCASSGQGNNYGYTFGSGTRLTVV.

This chain uses TRBV5-1 with TRBJ2-2, with D possibly matching TRBD2 (6 bases). The CDR3 has 12 amino acids. V was pared by 6 bases and J by 5 bases, with 8 bases between. Germline CDR1 reads SGHRS; CDR2 reads YFSETQ. CDR3 sequence (DNA): TGCGCCAGCATGGCGGGGACCGGGGAGCTGTTTTTT. Amino acids: CASMAGTGELFF.

This clonotype has a handful of counts. The V call is TRBV6-1, the J call TRBJ2-2; 7 positions match TRBD1. The germline V gene encodes CDR1 MNHNS and CDR2 SASEGT. V lost 6 bases, J lost 3 bases, and 7 bases stayed unmatched. The CDR3 contains 15 residues. The DNA for the CDR3 is TGTGCCAGCAGACCAACAGGGGAAGACACCGGGGAGCTGTTTTTT. Protein sequence: CASRPTGEDTGELFF.

In its sample, this clonotype was seen a few times. The V call is TRBV29-1, the J call TRBJ2-1; TRBD2 matches 9 bases. Trimming took 1 base from V and 1 from J; bases not matched to a gene: 2. The CDR3 consists of 15 residues. Germline V lookup: CDR1 SQVTM, CDR2 ANQGSEA. CDR3 DNA: TGCAGCGTTGAAGCCCTAGCGGGGTCCTACAATGAGCAGTTCTTC. It translates to CSVEALAGSYNEQFF.

The J gene is TRBJ2-5, the V gene TRBV30, with 7 bases identical to TRBD2. CDR1 is GTSNPN, CDR2 SVGIG, per germline (reference sequence). Trimming removed 3 bases from V and 0 bases from J; junction bases left unmatched: 7. This CDR3 contains 15 residues. CDR3 amino acids: CAWRRPAGNQETQYF. CDR3 coding DNA: TGTGCCTGGAGACGACCAGCGGGAAACCAAGAGACCCAGTACTTC.

The V call is TRBV7-2, the J call TRBJ2-7; the D is unclear. CDR1 and CDR2 from the germline V gene are SGHTA and FQGNSA. V was pared by 2 bases and J by 5 bases, with 13 bases between. CDR3 length: 14 amino acids. The CDR3 bases are TGTGCCAGCAGCTTACCCAGGAATAGGAACGAGCAGTACTTC. Its protein product is CASSLPRNRNEQYF.

This clonotype was detected only a few times. This rearrangement joins TRBV28 to TRBJ2-1; 10 positions match TRBD2. Germline CDR1 MDHEN, CDR2 SYDVKM. The CDR3 runs to 14 residues. The trim removed 7 bases at V and 5 bases at J, leaving 5 bases unmatched. The CDR3 coding sequence is TGTGCCAGCAAAAGCGGGGGGGCCGACAATGAGCAGTTCTTC. Translating gives CASKSGGADNEQFF.

This clonotype was counted ten times or more. V gene TRBV6-1 combines with J gene TRBJ1-2; weak D call: TRBD1 (5 bases). The CDR3 loop spans 12 amino acids. Germline V gene lookup returns CDR1 MNHNS and CDR2 SASEGT. V lost 9 bases, J lost 4 bases, and 12 bases lay in between. The CDR3 coding sequence is TGTGCCAGTGAGGGACGGCCCTATGGCTACACCTTC. It codes for CASEGRPYGYTF.

This clonotype was detected once. The junction departs from germline at one end; a sequencing error may be responsible. V gene TRBV9 combines with J gene TRBJ1-5; TRBD1 matches 11 bases. CDR3 length: 15 residues. Per germline, CDR1 SGDLS and CDR2 YYNGEE. The CDR3 nucleotides are TGCGCCAGCAGCTTGGAGGGACAGGGGGTCCAGCCCCAGCATTTT. This translates into CASSLEGQGVQPQHF.

This clonotype was counted many times. This chain joins TRBV11-2 and TRBJ2-3, with D tentatively TRBD2 (5 bases). The CDR3 loop spans 17 amino acids. Trimming stripped 0 bases from V and 1 base from J, with 14 bases between. Per the germline V gene, CDR1 is SGHAT and CDR2 is FQNNGV. The chain's CDR3 is CASSLEGWSGGTDTQYF. The CDR3, as DNA: TGTGCCAGCAGCTTAGAGGGTTGGTCCGGGGGCACAGATACGCAGTATTTT.

The chain joins TRBV20-1 to TRBJ2-3, with 7 bases lining up with TRBD1. Germline assignment: CDR1 DFQATT and CDR2 SNEGSKA (reference sequence). The CDR3 loop spans 13 amino acids. V lost 3 bases, J lost 5 bases, and 5 bases stayed unmatched. The CDR3 sequence is CSARWDRLDTQYF. CDR3 in DNA: TGCAGTGCTAGGTGGGACAGACTAGATACGCAGTATTTT.

This clonotype was counted between two and nine times. The gene calls are TRBV6-2 or TRBV6-3 and TRBJ2-5, with D unclear. This CDR3 is built from 12 residues. V lost 0 bases to trimming and J lost 7 bases, with 6 bases between them. Germline V gene data show CDR1 as MNHEY and CDR2 as SVGEGT. CDR3 nucleotides: TGTGCCAGCAGTTACTCATGGGGGACCCAGTACTTC. Amino acid sequence: CASSYSWGTQYF.

This clonotype was observed many times. This chain connects TRBV6-1 to TRBJ2-7; the match to TRBD2 covers 11 bases. V was pared by 3 bases and J by 7 bases, with 5 bases of the junction left unmatched. CDR3 length: 14 residues. CDR1 MNHNS and CDR2 SASEGT come from the germline V gene. CDR3 protein: CASSDLAGGEEQYF. For the CDR3, the DNA is TGTGCCAGCAGTGACCTAGCGGGAGGTGAGGAGCAGTACTTC.

The chain is built from TRBV7-9 and TRBJ2-5; weak D call: TRBD2 (5 bases). The CDR3 covers 12 residues. Germline lookup yields CDR1 SEHNR and CDR2 FQNEAQ (reference sequence). Trimming pared 5 bases from V and 13 bases from J, leaving 17 bases between. The CDR3 DNA reads as TGTGCCAGCAGCCCCTCGGACTCGGCGGCGTACTTC. Encoded protein: CASSPSDSAAYF. Together with reference TRBV7-9 and TRBJ2-5, the CDR3 gives the full variable domain: DTGVSQNPRHKITKRGQNVTFRCDPISEHNRLYWYRQTLGQGPEFLTYFQNEAQLEKSRLLSDRFSAERPKGSFSTLEIQRTEQGDSAMYLCASSPSDSAAYFGPGTRLLVL.

Ten or more counts support this clonotype. The J gene is TRBJ2-2, the V gene TRBV11-3; 9 bases are a match to TRBD1. The CDR3 is 15 residues long. Germline V gene lookup returns CDR1 SGHNT and CDR2 YENEEA. The V gene end was trimmed by 5 bases and the J gene end by 4 bases; junction bases not matched to a gene: 5. CDR3 in DNA: TGTGCCAGCAGCCACGGACAGGGGACCACCGGGGAGCTGTTTTTT. This encodes CASSHGQGTTGELFF.

The V and J genes are TRBV9 and TRBJ2-2; D call uncertain. Trimming removed 1 base from V and 1 base from J, with 2 bases in between. This CDR3 is built from 13 residues. Germline V gives CDR1 SGDLS, CDR2 YYNGEE. CDR3 amino acids: CASSVQNTGELFF. CDR3 coding DNA: TGTGCCAGCAGCGTACAGAACACCGGGGAGCTGTTTTTT.

This chain links TRBV10-3 with TRBJ1-2; 9 positions agree with TRBD1. Trimming cost V 8 bases and J 2 bases; bases outside gene matches: 15. Germline assignment: CDR1 ENHRY and CDR2 SYGVKD. The CDR3 has 17 residues. The CDR3 protein is CAIGSWFWDRANYGYTF. For the CDR3, the DNA is TGTGCCATCGGCTCTTGGTTTTGGGACAGGGCGAACTATGGCTACACCTTC.

The table lists this clonotype with many counts. The rearrangement links TRBV5-5 to TRBJ2-7; 9 positions match TRBD2. CDR1 is SGHKS, CDR2 YYEKEE, per germline (reference sequence). CDR3 length equals 16 residues. V was pared by 0 bases and J by 0 bases, with 4 bases of the junction left unmatched. CDR3: CASSLARTSASYEQYF. The CDR3 DNA is TGTGCCAGCAGCTTGGCCAGGACTAGCGCCTCCTACGAGCAGTACTTC.

This clonotype was found a few times. V usage is TRBV7-3 and J usage is TRBJ2-3; TRBD1 might be the D (5 bases). Per germline, CDR1 SGHTA and CDR2 FQGTGA. V was cut by 5 bases and J by 6 bases, with 12 bases left in between. The CDR3 totals 13 residues. The CDR3: CASSINKGDTQYF. The DNA for the CDR3 is TGTGCCAGCAGCATCAATAAGGGGGATACGCAGTATTTT.

This clonotype appeared many times. The J gene is TRBJ1-1, the V gene TRBV28; D gene ambiguous. The CDR3 has 16 residues. Germline assignment: CDR1 MDHEN and CDR2 SYDVKM. Trimming stripped 6 bases from V and 1 base from J, with 18 bases between. This chain's CDR3 is CASSRQVEWANTEAFF. CDR3 in DNA: TGTGCCAGCAGCCGTCAGGTCGAGTGGGCGAACACTGAAGCTTTCTTT.

In regard to this clonotype: A read error may be the cause here, since a much bigger clone is one base away. This sequence joins TRBV5-1 and TRBJ2-7, with D perhaps being TRBD1 or TRBD2 (5 bases each). CDR3 length: 14 residues. Looked up from germline, CDR1 is SGHRS and CDR2 is YFSETQ. Trimming stripped 7 bases from V and 7 bases from J, with 21 bases between. The CDR3 reads CASGPRRGAGEQYF. As DNA, the CDR3 is TGCGCCAGCGGACCCCGGAGAGGGGCTGGTGAGCAGTACTTC. Supplemented by reference TRBV5-1 and TRBJ2-7, the full variable domain reads KAGVTQTPRYLIKTRGQQVTLSCSPISGHRSVSWYQQTPGQGLQFLFEYFSETQRNKGNFPGRFSGRQFSNSRSEMNVSTLELGDSALYLCASGPRRGAGEQYFGPGTRLTVT.

This clonotype was counted once. As the CDR3 is not closed by the conserved phenylalanine or tryptophan, this likely results from a read error. The chain is built from TRBV3-1 and TRBJ1-2; D is perhaps TRBD1 (5 bases). In germline, CDR1 is LGHDT, CDR2 YNNKEL (reference sequence). This CDR3 is built from 14 residues. Deletions cut 0 bases from V and 4 bases from J, with 9 bases between. The CDR3, as DNA: TGTGCCAGCAGCCAAGATGCGGGGGGCTATGGCTACACCTCC. Its protein is CASSQDAGGYGYTS.

Only a few counts were recorded for this clonotype. The chain is built from TRBV12-3 or TRBV12-4 and TRBJ2-1, with 14 positions matching TRBD2. The V and J ends lost 6 bases and 10 bases, in that order; junction bases with no gene match: 8. The CDR3 totals 15 residues. The CDR3 protein is CASSPPGLAGDEQFF. DNA of the CDR3: TGTGCCAGCAGCCCCCCGGGACTAGCGGGAGACGAGCAGTTCTTC.

This clonotype was picked up many times. The V and J genes are TRBV20-1 and TRBJ2-2; 7 positions match TRBD1. Losses at the gene ends were 5 bases for V and 4 bases for J; bases not matched to a gene: 4. This CDR3 has 13 amino acids. Germline assignment: CDR1 DFQATT and CDR2 SNEGSKA (reference sequence). The CDR3 DNA sequence: TGCAGTGCTCCGGGACAGTCCACCGGGGAGCTGTTTTTT. Translating it yields CSAPGQSTGELFF.

The V call is TRBV5-1, the J call TRBJ1-6, with D unresolved. The CDR3 is 11 amino acids. V lost 7 bases to trimming and J lost 9 bases, with 8 bases between them. In germline, CDR1 is SGHRS, CDR2 YFSETQ. The CDR3 region has the DNA TGCGCCAGCCTCGGGTGTTCACCCCTCCACTTT. Its protein product is CASLGCSPLHF. The full variable domain, with the rest looked up from reference TRBV5-1 and TRBJ1-6, is KAGVTQTPRYLIKTRGQQVTLSCSPISGHRSVSWYQQTPGQGLQFLFEYFSETQRNKGNFPGRFSGRQFSNSRSEMNVSTLELGDSALYLCASLGCSPLHFGNGTRLTVT.

Written as DNA, the CDR3 is TGTGCCAGCAGGACTAGCGGGAGGGCCGGCAATGAGCAGTTCTTC. Encoded protein: CASRTSGRAGNEQFF. The V call is TRBV6-1, the J call TRBJ2-1; 14 bases line up with TRBD2. CDR1 MNHNS and CDR2 SASEGT come from the germline V gene. With 6 bases clipped from V and 6 bases from J, the junction kept 4 bases outside the gene matches. CDR3 size: 15 residues.

The rearrangement uses TRBV20-1 and TRBJ2-3; unclear D gene. Germline CDR1 and CDR2: DFQATT and SNEGSKA (reference sequence). The CDR3 is 13 residues long. V shed 5 bases and J shed 3 bases, with 12 bases lying between them. The CDR3 bases are TGCAGTGCTCCCGTAAGCGTGACAGATACGCAGTATTTT. Its translation: CSAPVSVTDTQYF.

V is TRBV2 and J is TRBJ2-5, with a tentative D call TRBD2 (5 bases). The CDR3 totals 16 residues. V shed 2 bases and J shed 4 bases, with 17 bases lying between them. The germline V gene has CDR1 SNHLY and CDR2 FYNNEI. CDR3 loop: CASSETGARALETQYF. Written as DNA, the CDR3 is TGTGCCAGCAGTGAAACGGGCGCGAGGGCTTTAGAGACCCAGTACTTC.

The chain employs TRBV7-9 and TRBJ1-5; perhaps TRBD1 as D (6 bases). Trimming took off 0 bases at V and 4 bases at J, with 13 bases between the two ends. Germline V gene sequence: CDR1 SEHNR, CDR2 FQNEAQ (reference sequence). This CDR3 region has 16 residues. CDR3 loop: CASSLADSTGNQPQHF. DNA of the CDR3: TGTGCCAGCAGCTTAGCGGATTCCACAGGGAATCAGCCCCAGCATTTT.

This clonotype was counted ten times or more. V usage is TRBV6-5 and J usage is TRBJ1-4; no reliable D call. The CDR3 is 13 amino acids. Germline V gene data show CDR1 as MNHEY and CDR2 as SVGAGI. Between the trimmed V and J ends, which lost 1 base and 10 bases, there was a span of 10 bases. The CDR3 spells CASSYYPGGKLFF. CDR3 DNA: TGTGCCAGCAGTTACTACCCCGGAGGAAAACTGTTTTTT.